The 22 T cell receptor delta chains below all came from one sample that was sequenced in a study of gamma-delta chains in newborns, infants, children. TCRdb called clones from the reads again using CATT. Among fewer than 5,000 delta-chain clones listed, approximately 15% were seen once. The sample was blood. All receptors derive from a child who was a newborn, infant or young child, either healthy, febrile or measles-vaccinated (not recorded which).

By sample fraction, this clone is medium-sized (0.01 to 0.1%). For the CDR3, the DNA is TGTGCTCTTGGGGAACTAGGGCGGTACTTCCTACCCCCTCTTGGGGGATACCACTACACCGATAAACTCATCTTT. This gives the protein CALGELGRYFLPPLGGYHYTDKLIF. The rearrangement uses TRDV1 and TRDJ1, with 10 nucleotides matching TRDD3. CDR3 length: 25 amino acids. The ends lost 0 bases at V and 0 bases at J; junction bases unmatched: 28. The V gene's germline CDR1 is TSWWSYY and CDR2 QGS.

This clone has just a few counts. A clone one base away is much larger, so this may be a read error. This specimen includes other DNA sequences encoding the same CDR3. The rearrangement joins TRDV2 to TRDJ2, with 11 bases lining up with TRDD3. The germline V gene has CDR1 GEAIGNYY and CDR2 EKD. CDR3 length: 18 amino acids. CDR3 loop: CACDTLLLGDTLTAQLFF. In DNA, the CDR3 is TGCGCCTGTGACACCTTACTACTGGGGGATACTTTGACAGCACAACTCTTCTTT.

In regard to this clone: The amino acid sequence in TCRdb belongs to a much larger clone and departs from this DNA's translation at residue 15, likely a sequencing read error; the sequence shown is translated from the DNA. Other nucleotide sequences in the sample specify the same CDR3. The chain is built from TRDV2 and TRDJ3, with a possible D match to TRDD3 (5 bases). The J gene is absent in TCRdb and was assigned here via DNA matching to germline. CDR1 and CDR2 (germline): GEAIGNYY, EKD. The CDR3 has 18 amino acids. The CDR3 region is CACDTAGRSSWDTRKMFF. The CDR3 DNA reads as TGTGCCTGTGACACTGCTGGGAGAAGCTCCTGGGACACCCGAAAGATGTTTTTC.

By share of the sample, this clone is large (0.1 to 1%). Other DNA sequences within the sample encode an identical CDR3. The chain is built from TRDV2 and TRDJ3, with 12 bases aligning to TRDD3. V dropped 0 bases and J dropped 1; count of bases not matched to a gene: 0. The CDR3 runs to 18 residues. Germline values: CDR1 GEAIGNYY, CDR2 EKD. CDR3 nucleotide sequence: TGTGCCTGTGACACCCTGGGGGATACGTCCTGGGACACCCGACAGATGTTTTTC. As protein: CACDTLGDTSWDTRQMFF.

This clone was counted between two and nine times. TCRdb lists the protein of a much larger clone for this DNA, which differs at residue 12, so this is likely a read error; the protein given here is translated from the DNA itself. This rearrangement joins TRDV2 to TRDJ2, with 9 nucleotides matching TRDD3. Germline V gives CDR1 GEAIGNYY, CDR2 EKD. The CDR3 is 14 amino acids. The CDR3 DNA is TGTGCCTGTGACACCTGGGGGATAGCAGCACAACCCTTCTTT. Protein product: CACDTWGIAAQPFF.

This clone appeared a few times. The protein TCRdb gives is from a much larger clone and does not agree with this DNA's translation at residue 11, likely a read error; the protein shown here comes from the DNA. V usage is TRDV2 and J usage is TRDJ1, with 13 bases that match TRDD3. The CDR3 consists of 17 residues. The V and J ends lost 2 bases and 1 base, in that order; junction bases with no gene match: 6. Germline V gene sequence: CDR1 GEAIGNYY, CDR2 EKD. The DNA of the CDR3 is TGTGCCTGTGACAACGTACTGGGGGATACGTGCACCGATAAACTCATCTTT. Translated: CACDNVLGDTCTDKLIF.

Of note for this clone: For this DNA, TCRdb reports the protein of a much larger clone, which diverges at residue 5, most likely from a read error; the protein presented here is translated directly from the DNA. The rearrangement uses TRDV1 and TRDJ1, with TRDD3 identical over 7 bases. V lost 4 bases to trimming and J lost 5 bases; unmatched junction nucleotides: 19. CDR1 and CDR2 (germline): TSWWSYY, QGS. This CDR3 has 18 amino acids. The CDR3 region is CALGGLSVLGGLLDKLIF. The DNA of the CDR3 is TGTGCTCTTGGGGGACTATCAGTTCTGGGGGGTCTGTTGGATAAACTCATCTTT.

On this clone itself: One base separates it from a far larger clone, so it is likely a read error. The chain joins TRDV2 to TRDJ1; 10 bases agree with TRDD3. The CDR3 length is 14 residues. Germline loops: CDR1 GEAIGNYY, CDR2 EKD. The CDR3 here is CARDVLGDTDKLIF. In DNA, the CDR3 is TGTGCCCGTGACGTACTGGGGGATACCGATAAACTCATCTTT.

Called V gene: TRDV2; the J gene was not called; the table calls TRDD3, which could not be checked here. CDR1 is GEAIGNYY, CDR2 EKD, per germline. The CDR3 is 18 residues long. The CDR3 protein is CACDTLLMGETGTAHIFF. CDR3 bases: TGTGCCTGTGACACCTTACTAATGGGTGAGACTGGGACAGCACACATCTTCTTT.

With regard to this clone: A clone one base away is much larger, so this may be a read error. This chain links TRDV1 with TRDJ1; 10 bases are shared with TRDD3. TCRdb records no J gene; here it was assigned by comparing the DNA to germline. The CDR3 has 25 amino acids. Germline lookup yields CDR1 TSWWSYY and CDR2 QGS. The CDR3: CALVELGRYFLPPLGGYHYTDKLIF. CDR3 DNA sequence: TGTGCTCTTGTGGAACTAGGGCGGTACTTCCTACCCCCTCTTGGGGGATACCACTACACCGATAAACTCATCTTT.

In the case of this clone: The TCRdb record carries a much larger clone's protein, which differs from this DNA's translation at residue 14; a read error is the likely cause, and the protein listed here is the DNA translation. This chain joins TRDV2 and TRDJ1; D ambiguous. In germline, CDR1 is GEAIGNYY, CDR2 EKD. The CDR3 loop spans 15 amino acids. The CDR3 loop reads CACDTVGLHTDKLTF. The CDR3 DNA reads TGTGCCTGTGACACCGTAGGGCTTCACACCGATAAACTCACCTTT.

In this sample, this clone turned up a few times. This DNA's translation and the protein TCRdb lists, from a much larger clone, do not match at residue 4, likely due to a read error; the protein shown is translated from the DNA. The chain has TRDV2 and TRDJ3, with TRDD3 matching 9 bases. The germline gives CDR1 GEAIGNYY, CDR2 EKD. The CDR3 has 19 residues. The J segment lost 0 bases and the V segment lost 5 bases, leaving 10 bases of the junction unmatched. The CDR3 sequence: CACGRMGDRFSWDTRQMFF. CDR3 DNA: TGTGCCTGTGGCAGGATGGGGGATAGATTCTCCTGGGACACCCGACAGATGTTTTTC.

This clone came up a few times. This may stem from a read error, because a much larger clone lies one nucleotide away. The sample has other DNA sequences that encode this CDR3 too. V usage is TRDV2 and J usage is TRDJ1; the match to TRDD3 covers 8 bases. The germline V gene has CDR1 GEAIGNYY and CDR2 EKD. The CDR3 contains 13 residues. The CDR3 sequence is CACDPLGVDKLIF. CDR3 nucleotide sequence: TGTGCCTGTGACCCACTGGGGGTGGATAAGCTCATCTTT.

A few counts support this clone. A much larger clone lies one base from this, so it may be a read error. The chain uses TRDV2 and TRDJ3; 10 nucleotides match TRDD3. Trimming removed 3 bases from V and 0 bases from J; junction bases left unmatched: 10. The CDR3 is made up of 20 amino acids. Per germline, CDR1 GEAIGNYY and CDR2 EKD. CDR3 nucleotides: TGTGCCTGTGACGCCGTGATGGGGGATACCCTCTCCTGGGACACCCGACAGATGTTTTTC. Amino acids: CACDAVMGDTLSWDTRQMFF.

This clone counts as medium-sized. This sample also contains other DNA sequences that code for the same CDR3. The chain carries TRDV2 and TRDJ1; 10 nucleotides agree with TRDD3. The trim removed 3 bases at V and 0 bases at J, leaving 6 bases unmatched. This CDR3 has 16 residues. CDR1 is GEAIGNYY and CDR2 is EKD in the germline V gene. This CDR3 is CACDGLGDVYTDKLIF. Written as DNA, the CDR3 is TGTGCCTGTGACGGACTGGGGGATGTTTACACCGATAAACTCATCTTT.

Within the sample, this clone is large (0.1 to 1%). Other DNA sequences of this sample code for an identical CDR3. The genes are TRDV2 and TRDJ1; the match to TRDD3 covers 12 bases. Losses at the gene ends were 0 bases for V and 0 bases for J; bases not matched to a gene: 10. The CDR3 covers 19 residues. CDR1 and CDR2 (germline): GEAIGNYY, EKD. In nucleotides, the CDR3 is TGTGCCTGTGACACCCTGACTGGGGGATACTTCCCCTACACCGATAAACTCATCTTT. The encoded protein is CACDTLTGGYFPYTDKLIF.

Concerning this clone: This clone may be a read error of a much larger clone one base away. The V and J genes are TRDV1 and TRDJ1; 12 positions match TRDD3. TCRdb records no J gene; here it was assigned by comparing the DNA to germline. Germline V gene data show CDR1 as TSWWSYY and CDR2 as QGS. This CDR3 is 25 amino acids long. Trimming removed 2 bases from V and 0 bases from J; junction bases left unmatched: 28. The CDR3 DNA reads as TGTGCTCTTGGGGAAGTTATCCCTACAGGGTACTGGGGGATACCCTACCCTACAGACACCGATAAACTCATCTTT. It encodes CALGEVIPTGYWGIPYPTDTDKLIF.

The chain combines TRDV2 with TRDJ3; 9 nucleotides line up with TRDD3. Germline CDR1 reads GEAIGNYY; CDR2 reads EKD. Trimming cost V 1 base and J 1 base; bases outside gene matches: 1. The CDR3 runs to 17 residues. The CDR3 sequence: CACDTTGGSWDTRQMFF. The CDR3 bases are TGTGCCTGTGACACAACTGGGGGATCCTGGGACACCCGACAGATGTTTTTC.

This clone was counted between two and nine times. A far larger clone is only one base removed, so a read error is likely. The V gene is TRDV2, the J gene TRDJ1, with TRDD2 identical over 7 bases. Germline loops: CDR1 GEAIGNYY, CDR2 EKD. The CDR3 has 20 residues. V trimming: 3 bases; J trimming: 3 bases; junction bases outside the gene matches: 24. This CDR3 reads CACDSLAGSFLGSYADKLIF. Written as DNA, the CDR3 is TGTGCCTGTGACTCCCTAGCTGGATCCTTCCTTGGATCGTACGCCGATAAACTCATCTTT.

Turning to this clone: Given a much more abundant clone one base away, this may be a read error. The V call is TRDV2, the J call TRDJ2; 11 positions agree with TRDD3. The CDR3 has 20 residues. Germline CDR1 is GEAIGNYY and CDR2 is EKD. The CDR3 is CACGTVRRWGIQRGTAQLFF. The DNA for the CDR3 is TGTGCCTGTGGCACCGTAAGACGCTGGGGGATACAGCGGGGGACAGCACAACTCTTCTTT.

Turning to this clone: This may come from a read error, since a much larger clone is one base off. This same CDR3 is encoded by further DNA sequences in the sample. V usage is TRDV2 and J usage is TRDJ2; 10 bases agree with TRDD3. The CDR3 is made up of 16 amino acids. Germline V gene sequence: CDR1 GEAIGNYY, CDR2 EKD. Here the CDR3 reads CACDPVGDTLTAQLFF. CDR3 DNA sequence: TGTGCCTGTGACCCCGTGGGGGATACTTTGACAGCACAGCTCTTCTTT.

This clone appeared a few times. This may arise from a read error, as a much more abundant clone is one base away. Other DNA sequences in this sample translate to the same CDR3. V and J are TRDV1 and TRDJ1; 7 positions match TRDD3. This CDR3 is built from 22 residues. CDR1 is TSWWSYY and CDR2 is QGS in the germline V gene. The CDR3 protein is CALGELGPRPLTGDIPHGKLIF. CDR3 in DNA: TGTGCTCTTGGGGAACTGGGTCCTCGGCCTCTTACTGGGGATATTCCCCACGGTAAACTCATCTTC.